The T cell receptor beta chain described here comes from a study of beta chain features in type 1 diabetes. The study reverse transcribed the entire isolated RNA, so it sequenced expressed TCRB transcripts. Sequencing used immunoSEQ multiplex PCR; TCRdb keeps in-frame clones, though not all of them. The sample carries tens of thousands of clones, roughly 31% recorded once. This clone was picked up a small number of times. Germline-derived CDR1 and CDR2 are SGHAT and FQNNGV. The CDR3 sequence is 15 residues long. The V gene end was trimmed by 5 bases and the J gene end by 7 bases; junction bases not matched to a gene: 10.

The V and J genes are TRBV11-2 and TRBJ2-1, with 8 bases aligning to TRBD2. The TCR sequence derives from a woman aged 18-30 years in good health. The sequencing sample was made of stem cell memory CD4+ T cells from blood. CDR3 nucleotide sequence: TGTGCCAGCAGCCTTAGGGGACTAGGGGGGAATGAGCAGTTCTTC. This encodes CASSLRGLGGNEQFF.